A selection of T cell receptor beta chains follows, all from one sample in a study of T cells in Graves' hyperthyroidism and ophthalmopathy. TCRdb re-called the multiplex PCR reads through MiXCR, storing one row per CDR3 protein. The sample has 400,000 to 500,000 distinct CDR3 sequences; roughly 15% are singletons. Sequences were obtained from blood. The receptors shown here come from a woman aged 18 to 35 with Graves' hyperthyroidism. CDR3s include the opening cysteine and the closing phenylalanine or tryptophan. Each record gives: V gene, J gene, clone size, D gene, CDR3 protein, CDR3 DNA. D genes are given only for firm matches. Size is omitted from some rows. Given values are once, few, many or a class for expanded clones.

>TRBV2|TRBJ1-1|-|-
CASSHPGIENTEAFF
TGTGCCAGCAGTCATCCTGGGATAGAGAACACTGAAGCTTTCTTT
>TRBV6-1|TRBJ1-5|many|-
CASSEGTTGSLSNQPQHF
TGTGCCAGCAGTGAAGGTACCACAGGGTCCTTAAGCAATCAGCCCCAGCATTTT
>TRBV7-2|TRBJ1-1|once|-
CAGSFSGSEAFF
TGTGCCGGCAGCTTCTCGGGCTCTGAAGCTTTCTTT
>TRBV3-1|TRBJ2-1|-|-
CASSQADHVQVGQFF
TGTGCCAGCAGCCAAGCGGACCACGTACAAGTTGGGCAGTTCTTC
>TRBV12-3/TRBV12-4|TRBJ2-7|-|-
CASSPGVFEQYF
TGTGCCAGCAGCCCAGGGGTTTTCGAGCAGTACTTC
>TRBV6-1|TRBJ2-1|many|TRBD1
CASRLDPGTGGNEQFF
TGTGCCAGCAGATTGGATCCCGGGACAGGGGGCAATGAGCAGTTCTTC
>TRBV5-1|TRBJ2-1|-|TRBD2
CASSLGGTSGGNEQFF
TGCGCCAGCAGCTTGGGCGGGACTAGCGGGGGCAATGAGCAGTTCTTC
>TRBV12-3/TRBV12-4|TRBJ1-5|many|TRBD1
CASSTGAKRPQHF
TGTGCCAGCAGCACAGGGGCCAAACGGCCCCAGCATTTT
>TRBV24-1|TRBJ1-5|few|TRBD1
CATSDRGQASNQPQHF
TGTGCCACCAGTGACCGCGGACAGGCTAGCAATCAGCCCCAGCATTTT
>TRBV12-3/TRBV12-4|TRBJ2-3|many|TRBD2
CASSTGLAVDTQYF
TGTGCCAGCAGTACCGGACTAGCGGTAGATACGCAGTATTTT
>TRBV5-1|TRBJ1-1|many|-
CASSLEATLNTEAFF
TGCGCCAGCAGCTTGGAGGCGACCCTGAACACTGAAGCTTTCTTT